This T cell receptor beta chain was sequenced during a study of CXCR3-negative and CXCR3-positive naive CD8 T cells. Turning to the study itself: Sequencing brought in about 140 million TRB reads altogether, and each library got about 1.5 +/- 0.3 million.

Naive CD8+ T cells were CD45RO-CCR7+CD27+CD95-. The CDR3 totals 16 residues. Germline CDR1 SQVTM, CDR2 ANQGSEA. The study made its TRB cDNA libraries by 5' RACE, adding UMI labels. TCRdb derives one entry per CDR3 protein from the 5' RACE reads, leaving out DNA. In total, the table holds about 41,000 distinct CDR3 sequences. Regarding the study as a whole: The TRBV-TRBJ usage of naive CXCR3-negative and CXCR3-positive cells was similar, but that of memory cells differed.

Notes on this clonotype: As yet, its antigen is unknown.

The chain recombines TRBV29-1 with TRBJ2-1; TCRdb indicates TRBD1, and absent DNA this call remains unverified. Sequencing used naive CXCR3- CD8+ T cells from blood. As for subset: CD45RO-CCR7+CD27+CD95- naive CD8+ T cells lacking CXCR3 (TNR3-). This clonotype originated in a human donor in good health. Some clones in this sample may be carry-over from other donors' samples. The CDR3 protein is CSVEVQGALRYNEQFF.